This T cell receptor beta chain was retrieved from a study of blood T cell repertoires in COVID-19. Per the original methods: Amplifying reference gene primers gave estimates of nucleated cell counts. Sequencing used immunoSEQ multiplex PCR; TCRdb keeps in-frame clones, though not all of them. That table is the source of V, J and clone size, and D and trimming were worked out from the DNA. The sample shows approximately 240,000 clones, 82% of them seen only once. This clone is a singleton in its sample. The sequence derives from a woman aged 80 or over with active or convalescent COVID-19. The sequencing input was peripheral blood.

The CDR3 DNA follows: TGTGCCAGCAGTGCGACAGGGATCAATTCACCCCTCCACTTT. Translating gives CASSATGINSPLHF. The V call is TRBV2, the J call TRBJ1-6; 7 bases line up with TRBD1. V was clipped by 4 bases and J by 7 bases; unmatched bases: 4. CDR1 and CDR2 (germline): SNHLY, FYNNEI. The CDR3 contains 14 residues.